Sequencing of this T cell receptor beta chain was carried out in a study of regulatory T cells in long-lasting Graves disease. V was clipped by 6 bases and J by 0 bases, with 23 bases between them. The CDR3 contains 18 residues. CDR3-region Arm-PCR and iRepertoire HTBI primers produced the TCR beta libraries. Each CDR3 protein is one row after TCRdb ran MiXCR on the multiplex PCR reads. The repertoire holds approximately 400,000 distinct CDR3 sequences, with 10% to 15% as singletons. Time point noted: newly diagnosed GD, antithyroid drugs for less than 3 months. RNA isolated from PBMCs was used to make the TCR library. These sequences were also reported in another study, on T cells in Graves' hyperthyroidism and ophthalmopathy. From that study: The HTBI set primed first-round TCR CDR3 RT-PCR. Appearing also in blood were most of the thyroid clonotypes expanded above 0.001. A model of 13 V-J features distinguished ophthalmopathy from stable hyperthyroidism.

V usage is TRBV12-3 or TRBV12-4 and J usage is TRBJ1-1, with a weak D call TRBD1 (6 bases). The sequences come from peripheral blood mononuclear cells (PBMCs), collected at new diagnosis, from a patient treated with antithyroid drugs. The source of this sequence is a woman between 18 and 29 years old with Graves disease. CDR3 DNA sequence: TGTGCCAGCAGCCACCCCCTGACAGGTAGTTACGTGAACACTGAAGCTTTCTTT. Protein: CASSHPLTGSYVNTEAFF.